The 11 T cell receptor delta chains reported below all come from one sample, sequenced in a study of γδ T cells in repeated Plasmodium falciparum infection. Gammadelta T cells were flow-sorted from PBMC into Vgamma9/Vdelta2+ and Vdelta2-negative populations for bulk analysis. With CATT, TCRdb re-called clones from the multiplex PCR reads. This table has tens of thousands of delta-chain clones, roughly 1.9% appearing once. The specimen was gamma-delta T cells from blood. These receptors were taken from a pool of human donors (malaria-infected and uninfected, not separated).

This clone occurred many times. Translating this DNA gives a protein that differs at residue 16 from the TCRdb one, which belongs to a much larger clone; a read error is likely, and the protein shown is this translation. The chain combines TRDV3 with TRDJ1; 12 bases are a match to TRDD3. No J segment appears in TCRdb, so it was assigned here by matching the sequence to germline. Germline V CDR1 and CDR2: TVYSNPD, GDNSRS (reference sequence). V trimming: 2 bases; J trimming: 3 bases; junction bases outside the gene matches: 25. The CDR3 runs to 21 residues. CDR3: CAFPIPPKAGGYGKYADKLIF. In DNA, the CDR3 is TGTGCCTTTCCGATCCCTCCTAAAGCTGGGGGATACGGAAAGTACGCCGATAAACTCATCTTT.

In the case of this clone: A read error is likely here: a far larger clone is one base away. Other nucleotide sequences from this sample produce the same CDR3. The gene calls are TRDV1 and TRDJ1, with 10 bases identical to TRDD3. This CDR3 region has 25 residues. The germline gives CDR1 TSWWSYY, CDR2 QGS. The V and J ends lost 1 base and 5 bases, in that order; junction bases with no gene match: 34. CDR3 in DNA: TGTGCTCTTGGGGAACCCTATATCGCGTCCTTAAGGGTCTACACGGGGGATACGCGTTTTGATAAACTCATCTTT. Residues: CALGEPYIASLRVYTGDTRFDKLIF.

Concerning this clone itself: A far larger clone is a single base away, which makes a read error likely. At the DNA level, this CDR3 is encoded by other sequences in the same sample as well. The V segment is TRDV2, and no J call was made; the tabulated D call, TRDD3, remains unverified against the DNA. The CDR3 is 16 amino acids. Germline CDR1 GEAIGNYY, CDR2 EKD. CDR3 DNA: TGTGCCTGTGACACGGGGATTTATAGGATCACCGATAAACTCATTTTT. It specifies CACDTGIYRITDKLIF.

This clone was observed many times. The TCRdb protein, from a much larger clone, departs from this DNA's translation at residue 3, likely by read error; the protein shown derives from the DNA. CDR3 region: CARDTLSPTGGRYTDKLIF. The DNA of the CDR3 is TGTGCCCGTGACACTTTGAGCCCCACTGGGGGACGGTACACCGATAAACTCATCTTT. The chain links TRDV2 to TRDJ1; the match to TRDD3 covers 9 bases. The CDR3 sequence is 19 residues long. CDR1 is GEAIGNYY, CDR2 EKD, per germline.

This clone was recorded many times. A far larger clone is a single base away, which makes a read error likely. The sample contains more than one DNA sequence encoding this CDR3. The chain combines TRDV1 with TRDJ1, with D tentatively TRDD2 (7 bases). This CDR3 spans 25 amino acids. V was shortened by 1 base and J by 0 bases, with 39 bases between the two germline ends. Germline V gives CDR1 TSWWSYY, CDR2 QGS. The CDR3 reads CALGEPHFLRGSLRWGASYTDKLIF. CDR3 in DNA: TGTGCTCTTGGGGAACCTCATTTCCTACGGGGTTCGTTGCGCTGGGGAGCCTCCTACACCGATAAACTCATCTTT.

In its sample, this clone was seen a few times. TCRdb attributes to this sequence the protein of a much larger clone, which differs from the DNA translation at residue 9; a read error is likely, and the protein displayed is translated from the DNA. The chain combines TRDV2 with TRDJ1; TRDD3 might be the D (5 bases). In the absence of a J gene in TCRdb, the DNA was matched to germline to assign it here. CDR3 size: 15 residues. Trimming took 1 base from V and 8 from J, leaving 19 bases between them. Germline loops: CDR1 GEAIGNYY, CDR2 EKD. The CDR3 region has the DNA TGTGCCTGTGACACGAGAGTACTGAGGGATGACAAACTCATCTTT. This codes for CACDTRVLRDDKLIF.

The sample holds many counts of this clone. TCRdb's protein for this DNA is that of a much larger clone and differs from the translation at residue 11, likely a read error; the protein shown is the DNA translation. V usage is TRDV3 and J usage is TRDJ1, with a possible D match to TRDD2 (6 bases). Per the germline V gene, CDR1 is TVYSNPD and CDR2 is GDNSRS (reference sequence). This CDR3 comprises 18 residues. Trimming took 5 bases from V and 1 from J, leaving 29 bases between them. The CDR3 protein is CAAGPSHGSPLLTDKLIF. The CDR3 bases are TGTGCCGCTGGGCCTTCCCACGGGTCCCCCCTCCTCACCGATAAACTCATCTTT.

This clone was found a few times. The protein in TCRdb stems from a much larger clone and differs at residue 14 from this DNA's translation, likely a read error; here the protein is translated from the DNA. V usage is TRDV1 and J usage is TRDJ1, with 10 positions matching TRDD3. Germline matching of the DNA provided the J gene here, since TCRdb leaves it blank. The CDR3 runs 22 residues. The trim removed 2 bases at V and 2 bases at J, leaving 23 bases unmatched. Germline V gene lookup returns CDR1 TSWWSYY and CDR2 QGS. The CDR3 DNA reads TGTGCTCTTGGGGAATTAGTTCCTAGCTGGAACTGGGGGATGACTGGGACCGATAAACTCATCTTT. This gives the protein CALGELVPSWNWGMTGTDKLIF.

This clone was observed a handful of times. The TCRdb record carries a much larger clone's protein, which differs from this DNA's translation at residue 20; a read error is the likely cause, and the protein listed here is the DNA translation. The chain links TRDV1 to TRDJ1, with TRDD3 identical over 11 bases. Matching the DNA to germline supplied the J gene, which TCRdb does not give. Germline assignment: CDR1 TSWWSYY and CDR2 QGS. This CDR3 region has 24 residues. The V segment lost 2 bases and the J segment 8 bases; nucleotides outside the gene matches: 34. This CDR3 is CALGETAVRNDLIVLGDNHEKLIF. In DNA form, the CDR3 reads TGTGCTCTTGGGGAAACTGCGGTTCGGAATGACCTAATCGTACTGGGGGATAATCACGAGAAACTCATCTTT.

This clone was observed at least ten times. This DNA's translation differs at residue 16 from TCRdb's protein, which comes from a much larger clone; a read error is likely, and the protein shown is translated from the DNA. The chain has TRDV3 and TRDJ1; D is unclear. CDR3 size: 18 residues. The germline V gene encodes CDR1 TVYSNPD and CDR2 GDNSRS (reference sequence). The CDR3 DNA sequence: TGTGCCTTTAGATCTCTCAAATTAATAACTTCGTACACCGATAAACCCATCTTT. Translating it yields CAFRSLKLITSYTDKPIF.

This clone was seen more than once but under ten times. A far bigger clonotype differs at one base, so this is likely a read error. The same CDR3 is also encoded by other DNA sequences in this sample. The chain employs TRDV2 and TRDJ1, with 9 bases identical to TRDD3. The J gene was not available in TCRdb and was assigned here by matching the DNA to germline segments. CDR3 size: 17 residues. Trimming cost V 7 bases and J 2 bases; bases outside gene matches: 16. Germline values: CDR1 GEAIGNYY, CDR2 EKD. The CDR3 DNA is TGTGCCTGCCAGGACTTACTGGGGGAGAAGTCGACCGATAAACTCATCTTT. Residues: CACQDLLGEKSTDKLIF.